These 27 T cell receptor beta chains originate from one sample sequenced in a study of T cells in localized non-small cell lung cancer. The method was immunoSEQ multiplex PCR; TCRdb's version includes in-frame clones alone and lacks a portion of them. The sample consists of 28,000 or so clones, roughly 90% of them appearing once. Sequencing used peripheral blood, obtained before any cancer treatment. These receptors were obtained from a male donor at least 60 years old with stage I lung adenocarcinoma.

In the case of this clone: One end of the junction varies from germline; a read error may be responsible. V is TRBV11-1 and J is TRBJ2-1; TRBD1 agrees at 8 bases. The length of the CDR3 is 15 residues. The germline V gene encodes CDR1 SGHAT and CDR2 FQDESV (reference sequence). The CDR3 spells CASSLGQGAYNEQFF. The CDR3 DNA is TGTGCCAGCAGTTTAGGACAGGGCGCCTACAATGAGCAGTTCTTC.

This sequence joins TRBV15 and TRBJ1-3; D is uncertain. From germline, CDR1 is LNHNV and CDR2 YYDKDF (reference sequence). V lost 1 base and J 4 bases, leaving 11 bases between the germline ends. The CDR3 is made up of 15 amino acids. For the CDR3, the DNA is TGTGCCACCAGCAGAGTAAGGGCGACGGGAAACACCATATATTTT. This translates into CATSRVRATGNTIYF.

The gene calls are TRBV5-1 and TRBJ2-1, with D possibly being TRBD2 (6 bases). Germline V gives CDR1 SGHRS, CDR2 YFSETQ. The CDR3 extends over 15 amino acids. The V end lost 0 bases, the J end lost 6 bases, and 13 bases lay between the germline ends. CDR3 region: CASSLAVGGVNEQFF. DNA of the CDR3: TGCGCCAGCAGCTTGGCCGTGGGGGGTGTCAATGAGCAGTTCTTC. The full variable domain, in which reference TRBV5-1 and TRBJ2-1 provide the parts outside the CDR3, is KAGVTQTPRYLIKTRGQQVTLSCSPISGHRSVSWYQQTPGQGLQFLFEYFSETQRNKGNFPGRFSGRQFSNSRSEMNVSTLELGDSALYLCASSLAVGGVNEQFFGPGTRLTVL.

The genes are TRBV7-2 and TRBJ2-2; the D is unclear. Per the germline V gene, CDR1 is SGHTA and CDR2 is FQGNSA. The V end lost 5 bases, the J end lost 7 bases, and 17 bases lay between the germline ends. This CDR3 has 15 residues. The chain's CDR3 is CASSVPTHQGGELFF. The CDR3, as DNA: TGTGCCAGCAGCGTCCCGACCCATCAAGGCGGGGAGCTGTTTTTT.

Turning to this clone: One end of the junction varies from germline; a read error may be responsible. This chain connects TRBV11-2 to TRBJ1-2; a possible D gene is TRBD1 (6 bases). The CDR3 has 13 amino acids. Germline assignment: CDR1 SGHAT and CDR2 FQNNGV. CDR3 sequence (DNA): TGTGCCGGCAGCCTGGGACACCAGGGAGGCTACACCTTC. Protein sequence: CAGSLGHQGGYTF.

The table lists this clone with a few counts. V is TRBV28 and J is TRBJ1-5; possible D gene TRBD1, 5 bases. CDR3 length: 12 residues. Germline V gives CDR1 MDHEN, CDR2 SYDVKM. The ends were cut back, 7 bases at V and 5 bases at J, with 9 bases in the middle. As DNA, the CDR3 is TGTGCCAGCACTCTAGGGGATCAGCCCCAGCATTTT. Residues: CASTLGDQPQHF.

The genes are TRBV6-5 and TRBJ1-4; 7 positions match TRBD1. The germline V gene encodes CDR1 MNHEY and CDR2 SVGAGI. Trimming removed 4 bases from V and 8 bases from J; junction bases left unmatched: 10. CDR3 length: 15 amino acids. The DNA for the CDR3 is TGTGCCAGCAGTTGGTCCGGGACAGAATTAGAAAAACTGTTTTTT. Translation: CASSWSGTELEKLFF.

This sequence joins TRBV11-2 and TRBJ1-4, with D tentatively TRBD1 (6 bases). The V gene's germline CDR1 is SGHAT and CDR2 FQNNGV. The CDR3 is 16 residues long. The V end lost 5 bases, the J end lost 3 bases, and 16 bases lay between the germline ends. CDR3 nucleotides: TGTGCCAGCAGCCGGTGGGGGGGGCGAGCTAATGAAAAACTGTTTTTT. Residues: CASSRWGGRANEKLFF.

The chain couples TRBV18 to TRBJ2-7; no clear D gene. Germline values: CDR1 KGHSH, CDR2 LQKENI. Trimming took 2 bases from V and 4 from J, leaving 12 bases between them. The CDR3 is made up of 14 amino acids. The CDR3 DNA sequence: TGTGCCAGCTCACCAAAAAGTGGGCTGTACGAGCAGTACTTC. Translation: CASSPKSGLYEQYF.

The genes are TRBV27 and TRBJ2-7, with TRBD1 matching over 9 bases. CDR3 length: 15 residues. J gave up 0 bases and V 4 bases, and 4 bases lay outside the gene matches. Germline V CDR1 and CDR2: MNHEY, SMNVEV (reference sequence). In nucleotides, the CDR3 is TGTGCCAGCAGTTCAACAGGGGGCGGCTCCTACGAGCAGTACTTC. Translating it yields CASSSTGGGSYEQYF.

This sequence joins TRBV11-3 and TRBJ1-6; D gene uncertain. The germline V gene encodes CDR1 SGHNT and CDR2 YENEEA. This CDR3 region has 13 residues. V was shortened by 4 bases and J by 9 bases, with 10 bases between the two germline ends. DNA of the CDR3: TGTGCCAGCAGCTCGATAGCCGGTTCACCCCTCCACTTT. As protein: CASSSIAGSPLHF.

This clone was recorded once. The genes are TRBV6-5 and TRBJ1-1; tentatively, D is TRBD1 (6 bases). The V end lost 4 bases, the J end lost 2 bases, and 11 bases lay between the germline ends. The CDR3 is 14 residues long. Germline V gene lookup returns CDR1 MNHEY and CDR2 SVGAGI. For the CDR3, the DNA is TGTGCCAGCAGTTGGCAGGGGACAAACACTGAAGCTTTCTTT. This codes for CASSWQGTNTEAFF.

This chain joins TRBV2 and TRBJ1-6, with D possibly TRBD1 on 6 matching bases. This CDR3 has 13 amino acids. V was pared by 6 bases and J by 7 bases, with 10 bases between. Looked up from germline, CDR1 is SNHLY and CDR2 is FYNNEI. In nucleotides, the CDR3 is TGTGCCAGCAGCTCAGGGACAAATTCACCCCTCCACTTT. It encodes CASSSGTNSPLHF.

For this clone: This may be a read error: a much more frequent sequence differs by one nucleotide. The identical CDR3 is also encoded by other nucleotide sequences in the sample. The rearrangement uses TRBV5-1 and TRBJ1-2; a weak D match, TRBD1 (5 bases). Trimming removed 2 bases from V and 1 base from J, with 6 bases in between. CDR1 is SGHRS and CDR2 is YFSETQ in the germline V gene. There are 13 residues in the CDR3. The CDR3 reads CASSFDSNYGYTF. CDR3 nucleotides: TGCGCCAGCAGCTTTGACAGTAACTATGGCTACACCTTC.

The chain combines TRBV7-2 with TRBJ2-2, with 14 bases fitting TRBD2. Germline V gene data show CDR1 as SGHTA and CDR2 as FQGNSA. With 5 bases clipped from V and 1 base from J, the junction kept 6 bases outside the gene matches. The CDR3 contains 18 residues. This CDR3 reads CASSLLGLAGGNTGELFF. CDR3 sequence (DNA): TGTGCCAGCAGCCTCCTAGGACTAGCGGGGGGGAACACCGGGGAGCTGTTTTTT.

The CDR3 protein is CASTLGGGRALEKLFF. The CDR3 DNA is TGTGCCAGCACTCTCGGGGGGGGTAGAGCCCTTGAAAAACTGTTTTTT. This chain connects TRBV7-6 to TRBJ1-4, with TRBD1 as a possible D gene (5 bases). The CDR3 contains 16 residues. Trimming shortened V by 7 bases and J by 7 bases, and 22 bases separated the two germline ends. Germline values: CDR1 SGHVS, CDR2 FNYEAQ.

The chain employs TRBV27 and TRBJ2-3, with 10 bases identical to TRBD1. Germline assignment: CDR1 MNHEY and CDR2 SMNVEV (reference sequence). V was pared by 6 bases and J by 4 bases, with 1 base of the junction left unmatched. The CDR3 runs 13 residues. The CDR3 loop is CASRTGGADTQYF. The CDR3 nucleotides are TGTGCCAGCAGGACAGGGGGCGCAGATACGCAGTATTTT.

J is TRBJ2-3 and V is TRBV10-1; the match to TRBD2 covers 9 bases. Germline CDR1 reads WNHNN; CDR2 reads SYGVQD (reference sequence). After removal of 4 bases from V and 3 bases from J, the junction contained 14 bases not matched to a gene. The CDR3 spans 18 residues. The CDR3 sequence: CASSGSDGSGGSTDTQYF. CDR3 coding DNA: TGCGCCAGCAGTGGGTCCGACGGGAGCGGGGGGTCGACAGATACGCAGTATTTT.

The rearrangement joins TRBV18 to TRBJ2-1, with a tentative D call TRBD2 (5 bases). CDR3 length: 17 residues. Trimming took off 3 bases at V and 0 bases at J, with 15 bases between the two ends. Per germline, CDR1 KGHSH and CDR2 LQKENI. The CDR3 reads CASSPFMPGSSYNEQFF. DNA for the CDR3: TGTGCCAGCTCACCTTTTATGCCGGGGAGCTCCTACAATGAGCAGTTCTTC. Using reference TRBV18 and TRBJ2-1 for the parts outside the CDR3, the full variable domain is NAGVMQNPRHLVRRRGQEARLRCSPMKGHSHVYWYRQLPEEGLKFMVYLQKENIIDESGMPKERFSAEFPKEGPSILRIQQVVRGDSAAYFCASSPFMPGSSYNEQFFGPGTRLTVL.

The chain is built from TRBV5-1 and TRBJ1-1; tentative D call: TRBD1 (6 bases). Germline lookup yields CDR1 SGHRS and CDR2 YFSETQ. Trimming removed 6 bases at V and 3 bases at J, with 15 bases between. The length of the CDR3 is 14 residues. In DNA form, the CDR3 reads TGCGCCAGCAACTCTGGGGGCGGGGACACTGAAGCTTTCTTT. Its translation: CASNSGGGDTEAFF.

V usage is TRBV6-4 and J usage is TRBJ2-3; 8 bases match TRBD1. CDR1 and CDR2 (germline): MRHNA, SNTAGT. This CDR3 spans 12 amino acids. The V gene end was trimmed by 11 bases and the J gene end by 4 bases; junction bases not matched to a gene: 5. CDR3 sequence (DNA): TGTGCCGGCCGACAGGGGCCAGATACGCAGTATTTT. Protein: CAGRQGPDTQYF.

V usage is TRBV6-1 and J usage is TRBJ1-1, with a weak D call TRBD1 (5 bases). Trimming took off 8 bases at V and 8 bases at J, with 18 bases between the two ends. CDR3 size: 13 residues. The germline gives CDR1 MNHNS, CDR2 SASEGT. CDR3 nucleotide sequence: TGTGCCAGCGGTATCCCGATCGGGGCCGAAGCTTTCTTT. It is translated as CASGIPIGAEAFF.

The chain uses TRBV6-5 and TRBJ2-3; a possible D gene is TRBD1 (5 bases). The CDR3 is 14 amino acids. Trimming stripped 2 bases from V and 3 bases from J, with 9 bases between. CDR1 and CDR2 from the germline V gene are MNHEY and SVGAGI. CDR3 in amino acids: CASSYRQGTDTQYF. The CDR3 DNA sequence: TGTGCCAGCAGTTACAGGCAGGGAACAGATACGCAGTATTTT.

The V and J genes are TRBV2 and TRBJ2-3; 9 bases are shared with TRBD1. The CDR3 is 15 amino acids. From germline, CDR1 is SNHLY and CDR2 FYNNEI. The V segment lost 10 bases and the J segment 5 bases; nucleotides outside the gene matches: 13. The CDR3 DNA sequence: TGTGCCACCAAAATAGGGACAGGGAAGGTAGATACGCAGTATTTT. Amino acid sequence: CATKIGTGKVDTQYF.

The chain is built from TRBV5-1 and TRBJ2-5; 9 bases are a match to TRBD2. The junction had 7 bases not matched to a gene; V was cut back by 0 bases and J by 1 base. In germline, CDR1 is SGHRS, CDR2 YFSETQ. CDR3 size: 17 residues. This CDR3 reads CASSLAGSSGAQETQYF. As DNA, the CDR3 is TGCGCCAGCAGCTTGGCGGGGTCTAGCGGGGCCCAAGAGACCCAGTACTTC.

The chain joins TRBV2 to TRBJ2-7; D remains unclear. V gave up 2 bases and J gave up 3 bases, with 5 bases separating them. Germline CDR1 SNHLY, CDR2 FYNNEI. This CDR3 spans 12 amino acids. CDR3 amino acids: CASSETSYEQYF. The CDR3 coding sequence is TGTGCCAGCAGTGAAACCAGCTACGAGCAGTACTTC.

V is TRBV7-3 and J is TRBJ2-3; D possibly corresponds to TRBD1 (5 bases). The CDR3 sequence is 15 residues long. Germline assignment: CDR1 SGHTA and CDR2 FQGTGA. The V end lost 2 bases, the J end lost 1 base, and 10 bases lay between the germline ends. CDR3 sequence (DNA): TGTGCCAGCAGCTTACAGGGATGGGGCACAGATACGCAGTATTTT. It codes for CASSLQGWGTDTQYF.